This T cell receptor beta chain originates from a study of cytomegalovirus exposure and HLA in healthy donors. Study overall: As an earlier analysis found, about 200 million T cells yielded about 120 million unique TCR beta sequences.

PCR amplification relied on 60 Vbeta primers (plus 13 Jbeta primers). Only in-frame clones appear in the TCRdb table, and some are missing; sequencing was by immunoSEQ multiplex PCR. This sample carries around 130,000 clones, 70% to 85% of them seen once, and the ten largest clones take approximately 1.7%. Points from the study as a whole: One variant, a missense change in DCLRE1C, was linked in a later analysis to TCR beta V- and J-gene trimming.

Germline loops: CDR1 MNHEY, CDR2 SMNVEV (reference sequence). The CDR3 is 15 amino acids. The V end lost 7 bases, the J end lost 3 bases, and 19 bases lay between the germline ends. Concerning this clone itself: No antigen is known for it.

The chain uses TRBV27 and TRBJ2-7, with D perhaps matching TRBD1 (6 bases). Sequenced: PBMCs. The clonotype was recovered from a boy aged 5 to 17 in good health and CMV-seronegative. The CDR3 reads CASIPGPSRGYEQYF. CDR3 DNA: TGTGCCAGCATACCCGGCCCCTCCAGGGGCTACGAGCAGTACTTC.